This paragraph covers one T cell receptor beta chain sequence. Its target is unknown. Everyone who donated was a Caucasian adult who lived in Nashville, Tennessee. This CDR3 is 13 amino acids long. The V gene lost 2 bases and the J gene lost 8 bases, with 10 bases spanning the gap. The germline V gene encodes CDR1 MNHEY and CDR2 SVGAGI. The data stem from a study of shared clonotypes between healthy human individuals. Study outcomes and limitations: Among donors, the sharing of clonotypes was expected to be influenced by sequencing depth.

The method was immunoSEQ multiplex PCR; TCRdb's version includes in-frame clones alone and lacks a portion of them. The table records more than 1.2 million clones, approximately 98.5% of them present only once. This receptor was identified in a man between 25 and 39 years old in good health. The source material was naive CD4+ T cells sorted from blood. Described subset: CD45RA+ positively selected. This chain connects TRBV6-5 to TRBJ1-5; no clear D gene. The CDR3: CASSYEGREPQHF. Here the CDR3 DNA reads TGTGCCAGCAGTTACGAGGGAAGGGAGCCCCAGCATTTT.